These 22 T cell receptor beta chains originate from one sample sequenced in a study of graft-versus-host responses after intestinal transplantation. No antigens are known for them. Sequencing was performed with immunoSEQ multiplex PCR; in TCRdb, only in-frame clones are kept and a portion is missing. There are over 70,000 clones in the sample; approximately 93% occur only once, and around 0.53% lies in the top ten. Sequencing used unstimulated CD8+ T cells sorted from spleen or lymph node cells, obtained before intestinal transplant. The receptors were sampled from a human donor who received an intestinal transplant.

This rearrangement joins TRBV16 to TRBJ2-3, with unresolved D. From germline, CDR1 is KGHSY and CDR2 FQNENV. This CDR3 spans 13 amino acids. The V end was cut by 4 bases, the J end by 6 bases, with 11 bases between. The CDR3 region is CASSLNLDDTQYF. Written as DNA, the CDR3 is TGTGCCAGCAGCCTAAATTTGGACGATACGCAGTATTTT.

The rearrangement uses TRBV6-5 and TRBJ2-7; D might be TRBD1 or TRBD2, each matching 5 bases. The CDR3 has 11 residues. V shed 11 bases and J shed 2 bases, with 10 bases lying between them. CDR1 and CDR2 from the germline V gene are MNHEY and SVGAGI. The CDR3, as DNA: TGTGCCGCATCGGGGCCCTACGAGCAGTACTTC. Residues: CAASGPYEQYF.

The rearrangement joins TRBV4-1 to TRBJ2-4; possible D gene TRBD1, 6 bases. The germline V and J ends were trimmed by 1 base and 6 bases, with 10 bases remaining between them. The CDR3 sequence is 14 residues long. The germline V gene has CDR1 MGHRA and CDR2 YSYEKL. The CDR3 DNA reads as TGCGCCAGCAGCCAAGGGGACACCCCAAACATTCAGTACTTC. Its protein product is CASSQGDTPNIQYF.

Here the CDR3 reads CASSLGHPSTDTQYF. The DNA for the CDR3 is TGTGCCAGCAGTCTGGGACACCCATCCACAGATACGCAGTATTTT. The chain has TRBV27 and TRBJ2-3; D possibly corresponds to TRBD1 (6 bases). The CDR3 has 15 amino acids. CDR1 and CDR2 from the germline V gene are MNHEY and SMNVEV (reference sequence). The V end was cut by 5 bases, the J end by 2 bases, with 14 bases between.

The chain carries TRBV19 and TRBJ2-7; 10 bases agree with TRBD2. Germline lookup yields CDR1 LNHDA and CDR2 SQIVND (reference sequence). The V and J ends lost 5 bases and 7 bases, in that order; junction bases with no gene match: 11. This CDR3 is built from 15 residues. The CDR3 here is CASSEYTGTSVEQYF. CDR3 DNA sequence: TGTGCCAGTAGTGAATATACCGGGACTAGCGTGGAGCAGTACTTC.

The chain combines TRBV5-1 with TRBJ2-1; TRBD2 aligns across 14 bases. V trimming: 3 bases; J trimming: 7 bases; junction bases outside the gene matches: 12. This CDR3 spans 18 amino acids. The germline V gene encodes CDR1 SGHRS and CDR2 YFSETQ. The CDR3 region has the DNA TGCGCCAGCAGCTCCGGGACTAGCGGGAGCCTTTTCGAGAATGAGCAGTTCTTC. Its translation: CASSSGTSGSLFENEQFF.

This rearrangement joins TRBV2 to TRBJ2-3; D unclear. V lost 4 bases and J lost 5, with 4 bases in between. Per germline, CDR1 SNHLY and CDR2 FYNNEI. CDR3 length: 11 amino acids. The CDR3 coding sequence is TGTGCCAGCAGTGGGGGAGATACGCAGTATTTT. Encoded protein: CASSGGDTQYF.

V is TRBV27 and J is TRBJ1-2; D unresolved. V lost 5 bases and J lost 2, with 6 bases in between. CDR1 is MNHEY, CDR2 SMNVEV, per germline (reference sequence). This CDR3 is 12 amino acids long. The CDR3 region has the DNA TGTGCCAGCAGTGGCAGAAACTATGGCTACACCTTC. This codes for CASSGRNYGYTF.

The V and J genes are TRBV7-9 and TRBJ2-5; 7 bases fit TRBD2. The V gene end was trimmed by 4 bases and the J gene end by 2 bases; junction bases not matched to a gene: 10. Germline V gene sequence: CDR1 SEHNR, CDR2 FQNEAQ (reference sequence). The CDR3 is 16 amino acids. The CDR3 coding sequence is TGTGCCAGCAGCTCCCCGGGAGGTCCAATTCAAGAGACCCAGTACTTC. The encoded protein is CASSSPGGPIQETQYF.

The chain is built from TRBV9 and TRBJ2-3, with D perhaps matching TRBD2 (6 bases). V lost 2 bases and J 4 bases, leaving 14 bases between the germline ends. This CDR3 region has 15 residues. Germline V CDR1 and CDR2: SGDLS, YYNGEE. CDR3 region: CASSVDGGVADTQYF. The CDR3 nucleotides are TGTGCCAGCAGCGTTGACGGGGGAGTGGCAGATACGCAGTATTTT.

V and J are TRBV9 and TRBJ2-5, with 12 bases lining up with TRBD2. The trim removed 4 bases at V and 4 bases at J, leaving 2 bases unmatched. The germline V gene encodes CDR1 SGDLS and CDR2 YYNGEE. The CDR3 runs 14 residues. CDR3 nucleotides: TGTGCCAGCAGCTCGGGACTAGCGGGAGAGACCCAGTACTTC. Its protein product is CASSSGLAGETQYF.

The chain couples TRBV7-2 to TRBJ1-3; a weak D match, TRBD1 (5 bases). The CDR3 contains 18 residues. V lost 4 bases and J lost 0, with 19 bases in between. The germline gives CDR1 SGHTA, CDR2 FQGNSA. The CDR3: CASSSTHGTFTSGNTIYF. CDR3 coding DNA: TGTGCCAGCAGCTCCACTCACGGGACCTTTACCTCTGGAAACACCATATATTTT.

This sequence joins TRBV9 and TRBJ2-1, with 11 positions matching TRBD2. V gave up 3 bases and J gave up 8 bases; unmatched junction bases: 10. This CDR3 is built from 16 residues. Germline CDR1 is SGDLS and CDR2 is YYNGEE. The CDR3 DNA follows: TGTGCCAGCAGCGCCATAGCGGGAGGGCCAGTTCATGAGCAGTTCTTC. This sequence encodes CASSAIAGGPVHEQFF.

This chain links TRBV7-9 with TRBJ2-1; D is possibly TRBD1 or TRBD2 (6 bases each). The CDR3 extends over 16 amino acids. V lost 5 bases to trimming and J lost 1 base, with 15 bases between them. Germline CDR1 SEHNR, CDR2 FQNEAQ (reference sequence). CDR3 sequence: CASSAATGRSYNEQFF. The DNA of the CDR3 is TGTGCCAGCAGCGCAGCAACAGGGAGGTCCTACAATGAGCAGTTCTTC.

The V and J genes are TRBV5-6 and TRBJ2-7; TRBD2 might be the D (6 bases). V gave up 0 bases and J gave up 0 bases, with 13 bases separating them. Germline CDR1 and CDR2: SGHDT and YYEEEE. The CDR3 loop spans 16 amino acids. DNA for the CDR3: TGTGCCAGCAGCTTGGCCGTCGGGACTGGCTCCTACGAGCAGTACTTC. Translated: CASSLAVGTGSYEQYF.

The chain carries TRBV11-2 and TRBJ1-2; D not certain. Per germline, CDR1 SGHAT and CDR2 FQNNGV. V gave up 7 bases and J gave up 2 bases, with 14 bases separating them. The CDR3 has 14 residues. In DNA form, the CDR3 reads TGTGCCAGCACCGTGGGCGGTTCGAACTATGGCTACACCTTC. It codes for CASTVGGSNYGYTF.

J is TRBJ1-5 and V is TRBV6-1; no firm D call. CDR3 size: 15 residues. V was pared by 7 bases and J by 2 bases, with 15 bases between. CDR1 is MNHNS, CDR2 SASEGT, per germline. The CDR3 DNA is TGTGCCAGCACCCTAATCGGCCGTGGCAATCAGCCCCAGCATTTT. Translated: CASTLIGRGNQPQHF.

This chain uses TRBV4-1 with TRBJ2-1; 13 nucleotides line up with TRBD2. Germline CDR1 reads MGHRA; CDR2 reads YSYEKL. The CDR3 length is 19 residues. The ends lost 3 bases at V and 7 bases at J; junction bases unmatched: 15. CDR3 sequence (DNA): TGCGCCAGCAGCCAGGAATTCCCGGGACTAGCGGGATTATTGAATGAGCAGTTCTTC. The encoded protein is CASSQEFPGLAGLLNEQFF.

The chain carries TRBV27 and TRBJ2-1; D remains unclear. Between the trimmed V and J ends, which lost 10 bases and 8 bases, there was a span of 12 bases. Germline CDR1 MNHEY, CDR2 SMNVEV (reference sequence). This CDR3 is built from 11 residues. CDR3 in DNA: TGTGCCATCGCCCTTACCGATGAGCAGTTCTTC. Protein sequence: CAIALTDEQFF.

The chain links TRBV7-9 to TRBJ1-4; TRBD1 is a possible D gene (5 bases). Trimming cost V 5 bases and J 6 bases, with 16 bases left between them. Germline values: CDR1 SEHNR, CDR2 FQNEAQ (reference sequence). The CDR3 is made up of 15 amino acids. The CDR3 DNA sequence: TGTGCCAGCAGCCCCTGGGGGTCTGGTGATGAAAAACTGTTTTTT. Protein product: CASSPWGSGDEKLFF.

The chain carries TRBV7-3 and TRBJ1-1, with D possibly being TRBD1 (6 bases). V lost 4 bases and J lost 4, with 13 bases in between. The CDR3 has 14 amino acids. The germline CDR1 and CDR2 sequences are SGHTA and FQGTGA. CDR3 in amino acids: CASSSFEGGTEAFF. The CDR3 coding sequence is TGTGCCAGCAGCTCGTTCGAGGGGGGCACTGAAGCTTTCTTT.

This clone has a single count. The CDR3 loop is CASSLAVGTTAGYTF. In DNA, the CDR3 is TGTGCCAGCAGCTTAGCGGTAGGGACAACGGCGGGCTACACCTTC. The V and J genes are TRBV7-9 and TRBJ1-2; perhaps TRBD1 as D (6 bases). Trimming removed 0 bases at V and 8 bases at J, with 16 bases between. The germline V gene has CDR1 SEHNR and CDR2 FQNEAQ (reference sequence). The CDR3 consists of 15 residues.